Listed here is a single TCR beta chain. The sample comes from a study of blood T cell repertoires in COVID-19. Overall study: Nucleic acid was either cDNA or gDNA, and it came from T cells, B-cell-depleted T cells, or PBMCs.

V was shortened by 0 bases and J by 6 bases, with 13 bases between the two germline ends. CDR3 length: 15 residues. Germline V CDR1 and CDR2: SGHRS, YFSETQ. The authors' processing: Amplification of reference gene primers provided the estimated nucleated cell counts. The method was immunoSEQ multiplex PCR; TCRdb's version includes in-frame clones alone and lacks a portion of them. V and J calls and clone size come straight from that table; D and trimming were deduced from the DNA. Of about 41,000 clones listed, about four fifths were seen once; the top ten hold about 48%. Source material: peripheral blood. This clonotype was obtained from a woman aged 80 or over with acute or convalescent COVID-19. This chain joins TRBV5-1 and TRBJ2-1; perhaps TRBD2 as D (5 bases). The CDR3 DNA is TGCGCCAGCAGCTTGGGAGGAGGACGGGTCAATGAGCAGTTCTTC. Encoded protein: CASSLGGGRVNEQFF. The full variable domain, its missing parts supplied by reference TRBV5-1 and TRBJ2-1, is KAGVTQTPRYLIKTRGQQVTLSCSPISGHRSVSWYQQTPGQGLQFLFEYFSETQRNKGNFPGRFSGRQFSNSRSEMNVSTLELGDSALYLCASSLGGGRVNEQFFGPGTRLTVL.